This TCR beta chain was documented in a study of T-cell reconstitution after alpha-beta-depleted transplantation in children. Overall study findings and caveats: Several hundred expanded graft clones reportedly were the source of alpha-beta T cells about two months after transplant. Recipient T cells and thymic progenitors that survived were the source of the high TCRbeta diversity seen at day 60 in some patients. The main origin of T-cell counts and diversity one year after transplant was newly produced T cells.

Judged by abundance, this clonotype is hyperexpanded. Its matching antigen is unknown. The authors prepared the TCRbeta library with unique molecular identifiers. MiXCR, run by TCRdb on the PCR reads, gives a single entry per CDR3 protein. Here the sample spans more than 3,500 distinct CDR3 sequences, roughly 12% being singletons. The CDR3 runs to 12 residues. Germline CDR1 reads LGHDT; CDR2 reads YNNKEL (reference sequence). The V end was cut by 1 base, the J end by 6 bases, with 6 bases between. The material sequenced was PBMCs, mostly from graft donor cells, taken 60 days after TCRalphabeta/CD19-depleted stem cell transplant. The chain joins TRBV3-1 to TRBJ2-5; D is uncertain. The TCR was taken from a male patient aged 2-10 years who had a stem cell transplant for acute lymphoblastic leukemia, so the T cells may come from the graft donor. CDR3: CASSQVRKTQYF. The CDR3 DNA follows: TGTGCCAGCAGCCAAGTCCGGAAGACCCAGTACTTC.